A single sample is the source of the 29 T cell receptor beta chains below, sequenced in a study of blood T cell repertoires in COVID-19. The repertoire was sequenced with immunoSEQ multiplex PCR; TCRdb's copy has only in-frame clones and lacks some. Of about 85,000 clones detected, approximately 89% appear once; the ten largest clones hold about 2.5%. Specimen: peripheral blood. These TCRs come from a human donor with active COVID-19. The donor label of this sample is uncertain.

The chain recombines TRBV7-2 with TRBJ2-3, with D maybe TRBD2 (5 bases). The germline CDR1 and CDR2 sequences are SGHTA and FQGNSA. The CDR3 contains 15 residues. V lost 6 bases and J lost 0, with 13 bases in between. CDR3 nucleotides: TGTGCCAGCAGGCCTTTAGCGAGCAGCACAGATACGCAGTATTTT. Protein sequence: CASRPLASSTDTQYF. The full variable domain, in which reference TRBV7-2 and TRBJ2-3 provide the parts outside the CDR3, is GAGVSQSPSNKVTEKGKDVELRCDPISGHTALYWYRQSLGQGLEFLIYFQGNSAPDKSGLPSDRFSAERTGGSVSTLTIQRTQQEDSAVYLCASRPLASSTDTQYFGPGTRLTVL.

This chain's CDR3 is CATSRDPRTSGETQYF. In DNA form, the CDR3 reads TGTGCCACCAGCAGAGATCCCCGGACTAGCGGGGAGACCCAGTACTTC. The chain combines TRBV15 with TRBJ2-5; TRBD2 aligns across 11 bases. This CDR3 is built from 16 residues. The V and J ends lost 0 bases and 5 bases, in that order; junction bases with no gene match: 5. The V gene's germline CDR1 is LNHNV and CDR2 YYDKDF (reference sequence).

CDR3 DNA: TGTGCCATCAGTGAGTCCGGCAGGGGGCAGGCGGATGAGCAGTTCTTC. It encodes CAISESGRGQADEQFF. The gene calls are TRBV10-3 and TRBJ2-1, with TRBD1 identical over 8 bases. The CDR3 contains 16 residues. Per the germline V gene, CDR1 is ENHRY and CDR2 is SYGVKD. With 0 bases clipped from V and 8 bases from J, the junction kept 9 bases outside the gene matches.

The chain couples TRBV18 to TRBJ1-3, with D possibly matching TRBD1 (6 bases). Between the trimmed V and J ends, which lost 3 bases and 0 bases, there was a span of 18 bases. This CDR3 comprises 18 residues. Germline CDR1 KGHSH, CDR2 LQKENI. The CDR3 spells CASSPDSTDFFSGNTIYF. The CDR3, as DNA: TGTGCCAGCTCACCGGACAGTACCGACTTCTTCTCTGGAAACACCATATATTTT. The full variable domain, completed using reference TRBV18 and TRBJ1-3, is NAGVMQNPRHLVRRRGQEARLRCSPMKGHSHVYWYRQLPEEGLKFMVYLQKENIIDESGMPKERFSAEFPKEGPSILRIQQVVRGDSAAYFCASSPDSTDFFSGNTIYFGEGSWLTVV.

This rearrangement joins TRBV5-1 to TRBJ1-1, with D hard to call. In germline, CDR1 is SGHRS, CDR2 YFSETQ. V gave up 4 bases and J gave up 3 bases, with 13 bases separating them. CDR3 length equals 14 residues. The CDR3 protein is CASSVGLGDTEAFF. As DNA, the CDR3 is TGCGCCAGCAGCGTCGGACTTGGGGACACTGAAGCTTTCTTT.

J is TRBJ2-1 and V is TRBV14, with 7 bases identical to TRBD2. Trimming took 5 bases from V and 4 from J; bases not matched to a gene: 8. CDR1 is SGHDN, CDR2 FVKESK, per germline. The CDR3 has 15 residues. The DNA of the CDR3 is TGTGCCAGCAGCAAGGCTAGCGGTAGATACAATGAGCAGTTCTTC. Amino acid sequence: CASSKASGRYNEQFF.

The chain carries TRBV29-1 and TRBJ1-6, with D perhaps matching TRBD1 (6 bases). Trimming left V 7 bases short and J 4 bases short, with 29 bases between. The CDR3 runs to 19 residues. Germline CDR1 and CDR2: SQVTM and ANQGSEA. In DNA form, the CDR3 reads TGCAGCGCGACACCCACCCCACAACTGACAGGCACTTATAATTCACCCCTCCACTTT. Its translation: CSATPTPQLTGTYNSPLHF.

The V and J genes are TRBV3-1 (or the pseudogene TRBV3-2) and TRBJ2-5; 10 nucleotides match TRBD2. The CDR3 spans 15 residues. Germline CDR1 and CDR2: LGHDT and YNNKEL (reference sequence). The ends lost 5 bases at V and 1 base at J; junction bases unmatched: 4. The CDR3 region has the DNA TGTGCCAGCAGCTCCAGACTAGCGGGCCAAGAGACCCAGTACTTC. Translated, it gives CASSSRLAGQETQYF.

This clone was counted a single time. The V call is TRBV7-7, the J call TRBJ2-5; 7 bases fit TRBD1. J gave up 5 bases and V 3 bases, and 3 bases lay outside the gene matches. From germline, CDR1 is SSHAT and CDR2 FNYEAQ (reference sequence). CDR3 length: 13 residues. CDR3 amino acids: CASSLGTAETQYF. The CDR3 coding sequence is TGTGCCAGCAGCTTGGGGACAGCCGAGACCCAGTACTTC. Full variable domain (missing parts from reference TRBV7-7 and TRBJ2-5): GAGVSQSPRYKVTKRGQDVTLRCDPISSHATLYWYQQALGQGPEFLTYFNYEAQPDKSGLPSDRFSAERPEGSISTLTIQRTEQRDSAMYRCASSLGTAETQYFGPGTRLLVL.

The CDR3 protein is CASGSGDQETQYF. The CDR3 nucleotides read TGTGCCAGTGGGAGCGGGGACCAAGAGACCCAGTACTTC. The V and J genes are TRBV28 and TRBJ2-5; TRBD2 matches 7 bases. CDR1 is MDHEN and CDR2 is SYDVKM in the germline V gene. The CDR3 covers 13 residues. With 9 bases clipped from V and 0 bases from J, the junction kept 4 bases outside the gene matches.

The chain combines TRBV11-2 with TRBJ2-3; 9 bases are a match to TRBD2. The CDR3 contains 13 residues. V shed 2 bases, J shed 9 bases, and the junction held 3 bases outside the gene matches. Germline CDR1 and CDR2: SGHAT and FQNNGV. The CDR3 DNA is TGTGCCAGCAGCTTATCTAGCGGGGACACGCAGTATTTT. Amino acid sequence: CASSLSSGDTQYF.

V gene TRBV19 combines with J gene TRBJ1-2; 7 nucleotides agree with TRBD1. Germline CDR1 is LNHDA and CDR2 is SQIVND (reference sequence). This CDR3 is built from 13 residues. The junction had 7 bases not matched to a gene; V was cut back by 6 bases and J by 6 bases. CDR3: CASRTRGGDGYTF. As DNA, the CDR3 is TGTGCCAGTAGGACGAGAGGGGGCGATGGCTACACCTTC.

The chain carries TRBV5-1 and TRBJ2-3; 8 nucleotides agree with TRBD1. The V gene's germline CDR1 is SGHRS and CDR2 YFSETQ. V was pared by 7 bases and J by 4 bases, with 14 bases of the junction left unmatched. The CDR3 extends over 16 amino acids. The CDR3 protein is CASDRYRDRIPDTQYF. CDR3 sequence (DNA): TGCGCCAGCGACCGTTACCGGGACAGGATACCAGATACGCAGTATTTT.

This chain uses TRBV5-1 with TRBJ2-5; 8 bases fit TRBD2. The CDR3 length is 16 residues. The J segment lost 1 base and the V segment lost 0 bases, leaving 5 bases of the junction unmatched. CDR1 and CDR2 from the germline V gene are SGHRS and YFSETQ. This chain's CDR3 is CASSLERGGTQETQYF. DNA for the CDR3: TGCGCCAGCAGCTTGGAACGGGGGGGGACCCAAGAGACCCAGTACTTC.

V gene TRBV5-4 combines with J gene TRBJ1-1; D unclear. The CDR3 spans 14 residues. In germline, CDR1 is SGHNT, CDR2 YYREEE (reference sequence). Trimming shortened V by 4 bases and J by 1 base, and 11 bases separated the two germline ends. This CDR3 reads CASSRGSENTEAFF. CDR3 nucleotides: TGTGCCAGCAGCCGCGGCTCGGAGAACACTGAAGCTTTCTTT.

J is TRBJ1-2 and V is TRBV7-8; a possible D gene is TRBD1 (5 bases). CDR1 and CDR2 (germline): SGHVS, FQNEAQ. The CDR3 spans 15 residues. V was clipped by 5 bases and J by 8 bases, with 21 bases between them. This CDR3 reads CASSVIESPGGGYTF. CDR3 in DNA: TGTGCCAGCAGCGTAATCGAGAGTCCGGGGGGAGGCTACACCTTC.

The V call is TRBV5-1, the J call TRBJ2-7; 13 bases map to TRBD2. Germline loops: CDR1 SGHRS, CDR2 YFSETQ. The J segment lost 3 bases and the V segment lost 0 bases, leaving 3 bases of the junction unmatched. The CDR3 spans 16 residues. The CDR3 region has the DNA TGCGCCAGCAGCTTGGGAGGACTAGCGGGGGTCTACGAGCAGTACTTC. It yields the protein CASSLGGLAGVYEQYF.

This chain joins TRBV7-2 and TRBJ1-3, with a possible D match to TRBD1 (6 bases). The CDR3 covers 14 residues. Germline V gene data show CDR1 as SGHTA and CDR2 as FQGNSA. The germline V and J ends were trimmed by 4 bases and 2 bases, with 9 bases remaining between them. CDR3 in amino acids: CASSSTGPGNTIYF. The CDR3 nucleotides read TGTGCCAGCAGCTCGACAGGACCTGGAAACACCATATATTTT. The whole variable domain, remainder taken from reference TRBV7-2 and TRBJ1-3, is GAGVSQSPSNKVTEKGKDVELRCDPISGHTALYWYRQSLGQGLEFLIYFQGNSAPDKSGLPSDRFSAERTGGSVSTLTIQRTQQEDSAVYLCASSSTGPGNTIYFGEGSWLTVV.

The chain employs TRBV6-1 and TRBJ1-2; TRBD1 is a possible D gene (6 bases). From germline, CDR1 is MNHNS and CDR2 SASEGT. The CDR3 length is 15 residues. V lost 2 bases to trimming and J lost 4 bases, with 14 bases between them. In DNA form, the CDR3 reads TGTGCCAGCAGTGAATCTTTTGCAGGGGTCTATGGCTACACCTTC. This encodes CASSESFAGVYGYTF.

The J gene is TRBJ1-2, the V gene TRBV3-1 (or the pseudogene TRBV3-2), with D hard to call. The CDR3 length is 13 residues. V shed 4 bases and J shed 7 bases, with 13 bases lying between them. Germline CDR1 and CDR2: LGHDT and YNNKEL (reference sequence). The CDR3 spells CASSPEVRSGYTF. In DNA form, the CDR3 reads TGTGCCAGCAGCCCGGAGGTTCGGAGTGGCTACACCTTC.

This chain uses TRBV6-6 with TRBJ2-1; 10 bases are a match to TRBD1. This CDR3 is 17 amino acids long. CDR1 is MNHNY, CDR2 SVGAGI, per germline (reference sequence). V trimming: 5 bases; J trimming: 6 bases; junction bases outside the gene matches: 13. The CDR3 spells CASSLISGTGEGNEQFF. In nucleotides, the CDR3 is TGTGCCAGCAGTCTTATTTCCGGGACAGGGGAGGGCAATGAGCAGTTCTTC.

The rearrangement uses TRBV5-6 and TRBJ2-3; 11 positions agree with TRBD2. The CDR3 contains 19 residues. Germline CDR1 is SGHDT and CDR2 is YYEEEE. After removal of 0 bases from V and 1 base from J, the junction contained 10 bases not matched to a gene. The CDR3 region is CASSLAVWLAGGGTDTQYF. The DNA of the CDR3 is TGTGCCAGCAGCTTGGCCGTTTGGCTAGCGGGGGGTGGCACAGATACGCAGTATTTT.

The gene calls are TRBV24-1 and TRBJ2-5; 10 bases map to TRBD2. Germline V gene lookup returns CDR1 KGHDR and CDR2 SFDVKD. This CDR3 is built from 13 residues. J lost 4 bases, V lost 6 bases, and 1 base had no gene match. The CDR3: CATSQRGGETQYF. CDR3 coding DNA: TGTGCCACCAGTCAGCGGGGGGGAGAGACCCAGTACTTC.

The V gene is TRBV3-1 (or the pseudogene TRBV3-2), the J gene TRBJ2-7; D is unclear. CDR1 and CDR2 from the germline V gene are LGHDT and YNNKEL (reference sequence). This CDR3 is built from 15 residues. Trimming took off 0 bases at V and 2 bases at J, with 11 bases between the two ends. The CDR3: CASSQDSAVPYEQYF. Written as DNA, the CDR3 is TGTGCCAGCAGCCAAGATTCGGCGGTGCCCTACGAGCAGTACTTC.

V is TRBV19 and J is TRBJ2-3; D not certain. With 4 bases removed from V and 2 bases from J, the gap between germline ends came to 13 bases. The germline V gene encodes CDR1 LNHDA and CDR2 SQIVND (reference sequence). The CDR3 is 15 amino acids. CDR3 in amino acids: CASSTGLVTTDTQYF. CDR3 DNA sequence: TGTGCCAGTAGTACAGGTCTTGTCACCACAGATACGCAGTATTTT.

The chain combines TRBV6-2 or TRBV6-3 with TRBJ1-1; tentative D call: TRBD1 (6 bases). The CDR3 runs 15 residues. Trimming took 0 bases from V and 1 from J, leaving 9 bases between them. Germline V gene data show CDR1 as MNHEY and CDR2 as SVGEGT. CDR3 sequence (DNA): TGTGCCAGCAGTTACTCCAGGGGTGCGAACACTGAAGCTTTCTTT. It translates to CASSYSRGANTEAFF.

The chain employs TRBV25-1 and TRBJ2-7, with D possibly matching TRBD2 (7 bases). The V end was cut by 2 bases, the J end by 8 bases, with 19 bases between. Looked up from germline, CDR1 is MGHDK and CDR2 is SYGVNS. The CDR3 is made up of 15 amino acids. The CDR3 DNA reads TGTGCCAGCAGTGAAGGCAGTCAGGGGAGGGTTAAGCAGTACTTC. Its protein is CASSEGSQGRVKQYF.

This chain links TRBV5-1 with TRBJ2-1; 7 bases are shared with TRBD1. V was clipped by 4 bases and J by 4 bases; unmatched bases: 2. The CDR3 is 13 residues long. Germline V gene lookup returns CDR1 SGHRS and CDR2 YFSETQ. CDR3 in amino acids: CASSPDRYNEQFF. The DNA for the CDR3 is TGCGCCAGCAGCCCGGACAGGTACAATGAGCAGTTCTTC.

On this clone: Compared with germline, one end of the junction differs, possibly owing to a read error. The genes are TRBV7-7 and TRBJ2-5, with D tentatively TRBD2 (6 bases). The CDR3 extends over 17 amino acids. The V gene's germline CDR1 is SSHAT and CDR2 FNYEAQ (reference sequence). The CDR3 sequence: CASSLRTGGDFQETQYF. Here the CDR3 DNA reads TGTGCTAGCAGCCTACGTACGGGCGGGGACTTTCAAGAGACCCAGTACTTC.